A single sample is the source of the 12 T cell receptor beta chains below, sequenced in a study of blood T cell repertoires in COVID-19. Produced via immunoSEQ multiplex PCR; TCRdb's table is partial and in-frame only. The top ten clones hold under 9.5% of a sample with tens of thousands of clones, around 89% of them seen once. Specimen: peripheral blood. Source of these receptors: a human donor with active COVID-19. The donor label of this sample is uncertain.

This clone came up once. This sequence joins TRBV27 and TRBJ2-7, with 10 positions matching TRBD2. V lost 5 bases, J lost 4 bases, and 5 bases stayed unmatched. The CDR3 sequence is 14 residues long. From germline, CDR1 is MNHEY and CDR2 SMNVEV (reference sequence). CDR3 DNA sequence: TGTGCCAGCAGTCCGGGACTAGCGATTTACGAGCAGTACTTC. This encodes CASSPGLAIYEQYF.

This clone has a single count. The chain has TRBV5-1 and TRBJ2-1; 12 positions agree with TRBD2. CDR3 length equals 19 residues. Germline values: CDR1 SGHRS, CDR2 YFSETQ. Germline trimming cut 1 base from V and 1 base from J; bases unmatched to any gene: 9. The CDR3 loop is CASSLPRGTSGSSYNEQFF. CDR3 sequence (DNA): TGCGCCAGCAGCTTGCCCCGGGGGACTAGCGGGTCATCCTACAATGAGCAGTTCTTC.

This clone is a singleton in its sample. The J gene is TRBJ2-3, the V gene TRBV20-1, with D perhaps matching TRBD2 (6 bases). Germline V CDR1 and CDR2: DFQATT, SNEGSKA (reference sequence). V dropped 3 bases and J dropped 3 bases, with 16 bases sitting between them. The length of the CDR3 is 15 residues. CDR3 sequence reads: CSASGAPGVTDTQYF. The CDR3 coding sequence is TGCAGTGCTAGTGGGGCCCCGGGAGTGACAGATACGCAGTATTTT.

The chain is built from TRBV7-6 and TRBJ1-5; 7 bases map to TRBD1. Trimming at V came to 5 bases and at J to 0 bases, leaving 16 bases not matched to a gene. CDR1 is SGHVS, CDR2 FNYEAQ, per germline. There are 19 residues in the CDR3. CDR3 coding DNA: TGTGCCAGCAGCCGCAAGCCGGGACAGCAACTCTATAGCAATCAGCCCCAGCATTTT. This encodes CASSRKPGQQLYSNQPQHF.

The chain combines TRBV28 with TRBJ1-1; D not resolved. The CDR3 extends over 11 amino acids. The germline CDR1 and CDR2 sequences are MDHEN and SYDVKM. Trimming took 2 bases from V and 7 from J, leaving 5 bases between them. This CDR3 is CASSLADEAFF. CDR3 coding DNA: TGTGCCAGCAGTTTAGCGGATGAAGCTTTCTTT.

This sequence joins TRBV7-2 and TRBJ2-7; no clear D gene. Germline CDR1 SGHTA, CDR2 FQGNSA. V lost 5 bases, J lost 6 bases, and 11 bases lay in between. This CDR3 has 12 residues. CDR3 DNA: TGTGCCAGCAGCCGAATTCCAGGCGAGCAGTACTTC. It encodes CASSRIPGEQYF.

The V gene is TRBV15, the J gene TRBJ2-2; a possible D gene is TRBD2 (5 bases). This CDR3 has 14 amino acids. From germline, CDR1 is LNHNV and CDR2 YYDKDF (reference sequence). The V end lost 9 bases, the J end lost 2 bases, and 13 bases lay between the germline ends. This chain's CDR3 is CATPGSANTGELFF. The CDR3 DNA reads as TGTGCCACGCCGGGTAGCGCTAACACCGGGGAGCTGTTTTTT.

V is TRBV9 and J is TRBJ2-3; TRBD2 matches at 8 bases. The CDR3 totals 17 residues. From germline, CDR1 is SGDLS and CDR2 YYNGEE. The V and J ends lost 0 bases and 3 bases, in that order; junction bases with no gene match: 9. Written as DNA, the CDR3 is TGTGCCAGCAGCGTAGTTGGGGCGGGGGGTAAGACAGATACGCAGTATTTT. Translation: CASSVVGAGGKTDTQYF.

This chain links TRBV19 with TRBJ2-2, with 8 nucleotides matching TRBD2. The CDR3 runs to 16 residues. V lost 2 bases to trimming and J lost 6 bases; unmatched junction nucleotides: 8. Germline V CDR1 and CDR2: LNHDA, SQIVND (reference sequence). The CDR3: CASSINLAGGPGELFF. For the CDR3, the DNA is TGTGCCAGTAGTATAAACCTCGCGGGGGGACCCGGGGAGCTGTTTTTT.

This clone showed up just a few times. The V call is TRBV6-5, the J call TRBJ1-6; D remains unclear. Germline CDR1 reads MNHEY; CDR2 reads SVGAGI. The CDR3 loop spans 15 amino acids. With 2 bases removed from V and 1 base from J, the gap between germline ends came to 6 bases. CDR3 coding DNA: TGTGCCAGCAGTTACGACAATTCCTATAATTCACCCCTCCACTTT. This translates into CASSYDNSYNSPLHF.

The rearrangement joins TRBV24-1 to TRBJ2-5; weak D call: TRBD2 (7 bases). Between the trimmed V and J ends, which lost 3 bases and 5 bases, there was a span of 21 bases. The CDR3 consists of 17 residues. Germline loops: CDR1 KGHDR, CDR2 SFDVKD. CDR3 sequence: CATSDTRTAILAETQYF. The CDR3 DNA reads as TGTGCCACCAGTGATACCCGGACAGCTATACTAGCGGAGACCCAGTACTTC.

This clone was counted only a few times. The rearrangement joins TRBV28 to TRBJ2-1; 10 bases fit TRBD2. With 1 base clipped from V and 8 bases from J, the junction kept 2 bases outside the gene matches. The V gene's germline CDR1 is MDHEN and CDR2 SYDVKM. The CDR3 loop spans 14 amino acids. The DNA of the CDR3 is TGTGCCAGCAGTTTATCTAGCGGGAGCTATGAGCAGTTCTTC. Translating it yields CASSLSSGSYEQFF.